The 26 T cell receptor beta chains presented below share a single source sample, sequenced in a study of OX40 agonist ivuxolimab in advanced cancers. The data were produced by immunoSEQ multiplex PCR, yet TCRdb's version contains in-frame clones alone and is incomplete. This table has 65,000 to 80,000 clones, approximately 81% appearing once. The input for sequencing was CD4+ or CD8+ T cells sorted from blood, taken in a trial of the OX40 agonist ivuxolimab. These receptor sequences come from an adult with an advanced solid tumor such as melanoma, head and neck, liver or kidney cancer.

The chain is built from TRBV7-2 and TRBJ1-6, with TRBD1 matching 7 bases. The CDR3 covers 14 residues. V shed 2 bases, J shed 8 bases, and the junction held 3 bases outside the gene matches. CDR1 is SGHTA, CDR2 FQGNSA, per germline. CDR3 sequence: CASSLQGGDSPLHF. In nucleotides, the CDR3 is TGTGCCAGCAGCTTACAGGGGGGCGATTCACCCCTCCACTTT.

The V and J genes are TRBV7-2 and TRBJ2-3; 11 nucleotides align to TRBD2. After removal of 1 base from V and 0 bases from J, the junction contained 6 bases not matched to a gene. Germline-derived CDR1 and CDR2 are SGHTA and FQGNSA. The CDR3 consists of 18 residues. The CDR3 sequence: CASSLVGLAGGSTDTQYF. The DNA of the CDR3 is TGTGCCAGCAGCTTAGTCGGTCTAGCGGGGGGAAGCACAGATACGCAGTATTTT.

This clone was seen once. The chain carries TRBV10-1 and TRBJ1-5; D may be TRBD1 (5 bases). V lost 5 bases, J lost 0 bases, and 20 bases lay in between. The CDR3 loop spans 18 amino acids. The germline CDR1 and CDR2 sequences are WNHNN and SYGVQD (reference sequence). The CDR3 spells CASSSSAGRKYSNQPQHF. CDR3 bases: TGCGCCAGCAGTTCCTCGGCAGGGCGAAAGTATAGCAATCAGCCCCAGCATTTT.

The rearrangement uses TRBV2 and TRBJ2-3, with 7 bases identical to TRBD1. CDR1 is SNHLY and CDR2 is FYNNEI in the germline V gene. This CDR3 contains 14 residues. V shed 4 bases and J 3 bases; nucleotides not matched to a gene: 4. CDR3 region: CASSATGVTDTQYF. In DNA, the CDR3 is TGTGCCAGCAGTGCCACAGGGGTAACAGATACGCAGTATTTT.

This sequence joins TRBV11-3 and TRBJ1-5, with 7 bases fitting TRBD1. The CDR3 covers 15 residues. J gave up 4 bases and V 6 bases, and 9 bases lay outside the gene matches. Germline loops: CDR1 SGHNT, CDR2 YENEEA. The CDR3 sequence: CASRPRDSLNQPQHF. For the CDR3, the DNA is TGTGCCAGCAGACCCCGGGACAGCCTAAATCAGCCCCAGCATTTT.

The J gene is TRBJ1-2, the V gene TRBV4-3, with TRBD1 matching 9 bases. The germline gives CDR1 LGHNA, CDR2 YSLEER. CDR3 length: 14 amino acids. Losses at the gene ends were 2 bases for V and 12 bases for J; bases not matched to a gene: 10. CDR3 protein: CASSQLGQGLSNTF. In DNA form, the CDR3 reads TGCGCCAGCAGCCAACTGGGACAGGGTCTATCGAACACCTTC.

The V gene is TRBV19, the J gene TRBJ1-5, with 7 bases aligning to TRBD1. V lost 5 bases and J lost 2; bases outside the gene matches: 15. Germline CDR1 is LNHDA and CDR2 is SQIVND (reference sequence). The CDR3 runs 18 residues. For the CDR3, the DNA is TGTGCCAGTAGTCGATGGGCCAGGGGGAGTGACGGCAATCAGCCCCAGCATTTT. This encodes CASSRWARGSDGNQPQHF.

The V gene is TRBV5-6, the J gene TRBJ1-2; 7 bases match TRBD1. Germline loops: CDR1 SGHDT, CDR2 YYEEEE. V lost 3 bases and J lost 7; bases outside the gene matches: 18. The CDR3 runs to 17 residues. The CDR3 reads CASSSDWGRGGDLGYTF. The CDR3 DNA is TGTGCCAGCAGCTCAGACTGGGGTAGAGGGGGCGATCTTGGCTACACCTTC.

The J gene is TRBJ2-2, the V gene TRBV7-2; D is unclear. Germline values: CDR1 SGHTA, CDR2 FQGNSA. The length of the CDR3 is 15 residues. Trimming pared 3 bases from V and 0 bases from J, leaving 8 bases between. CDR3 nucleotide sequence: TGTGCCAGCAGCTTCGTGTCCCCGAACACCGGGGAGCTGTTTTTT. Translated: CASSFVSPNTGELFF.

This clone was picked up a small number of times. This chain links TRBV5-1 with TRBJ2-3, with D unresolved. The CDR3 contains 11 residues. Trimming left V 0 bases short and J 4 bases short, with 0 bases between. Germline V gene lookup returns CDR1 SGHRS and CDR2 YFSETQ. The CDR3 bases are TGCGCCAGCAGCTTGGCAGATACGCAGTATTTT. It is translated as CASSLADTQYF.

V and J are TRBV25-1 and TRBJ2-5; D is possibly TRBD2 (7 bases). The CDR3 totals 13 residues. The ends were cut back, 6 bases at V and 5 bases at J, with 13 bases in the middle. The germline V gene has CDR1 MGHDK and CDR2 SYGVNS. As DNA, the CDR3 is TGTGCCAGCAGCGGCCCGGGGGGCGAGACCCAGTACTTC. Translated: CASSGPGGETQYF.

DNA of the CDR3: TGTGCCAGCAGCTTTAGGTTACTAGCGGACACCGGGGAGCTGTTTTTT. It yields the protein CASSFRLLADTGELFF. This chain joins TRBV11-2 and TRBJ2-2; TRBD2 aligns across 8 bases. In germline, CDR1 is SGHAT, CDR2 FQNNGV. V shed 3 bases, J shed 3 bases, and the junction held 6 bases outside the gene matches. The CDR3 covers 16 residues.

The J gene is TRBJ1-2, the V gene TRBV7-9; 8 nucleotides match TRBD1. Germline V gene lookup returns CDR1 SEHNR and CDR2 FQNEAQ (reference sequence). V lost 6 bases, J lost 6 bases, and 12 bases stayed unmatched. CDR3 length: 15 amino acids. CDR3: CASRAGRQGLDGYTF. The CDR3 nucleotides read TGTGCCAGCAGGGCGGGAAGACAGGGGCTTGATGGCTACACCTTC.

The chain is built from TRBV11-2 and TRBJ2-2; D uncertain. This CDR3 spans 15 amino acids. Trimming stripped 2 bases from V and 2 bases from J, with 9 bases between. CDR1 and CDR2 from the germline V gene are SGHAT and FQNNGV. The CDR3: CASSLRWQNTGELFF. DNA of the CDR3: TGTGCCAGCAGCTTACGTTGGCAAAACACCGGGGAGCTGTTTTTT.

V gene TRBV19 combines with J gene TRBJ2-7, with TRBD1 matching 7 bases. The CDR3 sequence is 12 residues long. J gave up 7 bases and V 5 bases, and 5 bases lay outside the gene matches. Germline-derived CDR1 and CDR2 are LNHDA and SQIVND (reference sequence). This chain's CDR3 is CASSARGREQYF. CDR3 DNA: TGTGCCAGTAGTGCTAGGGGGCGGGAGCAGTACTTC.

Concerning this clone: At one of its ends the junction is not consistent with the germline gene, which may arise from a read error. The chain uses TRBV11-2 and TRBJ2-1; the D is unclear. Per germline, CDR1 SGHAT and CDR2 FQNNGV. The CDR3 runs to 15 residues. CDR3 sequence (DNA): TGTGCCAGCAGTTTAGGAGCCATCCCCGGGAATGAGCAGTTCTTC. This translates into CASSLGAIPGNEQFF.

The chain employs TRBV27 and TRBJ1-2; 11 positions agree with TRBD1. Germline trimming cut 5 bases from V and 7 bases from J; bases unmatched to any gene: 12. Germline CDR1 MNHEY, CDR2 SMNVEV (reference sequence). CDR3 length: 16 residues. CDR3 sequence reads: CASSIGQGAELGGYTF. DNA of the CDR3: TGTGCCAGCAGTATCGGACAGGGGGCCGAATTAGGTGGCTACACCTTC.

The V and J genes are TRBV7-8 and TRBJ1-3; D gene unclear. CDR3 length equals 16 residues. The V gene's germline CDR1 is SGHVS and CDR2 FQNEAQ. V lost 1 base, J lost 0 bases, and 10 bases lay in between. The CDR3 spells CASSLGPRSSGNTIYF. The CDR3 DNA is TGTGCCAGCAGCTTAGGTCCGAGAAGCTCTGGAAACACCATATATTTT.

The chain joins TRBV9 to TRBJ1-1; D uncertain. CDR3 length equals 15 residues. The ends were cut back, 6 bases at V and 0 bases at J, with 15 bases in the middle. Germline V lookup: CDR1 SGDLS, CDR2 YYNGEE. In DNA form, the CDR3 reads TGTGCCAGCACCTTACTGGCGACCATGAACACTGAAGCTTTCTTT. Translating it yields CASTLLATMNTEAFF.

The genes are TRBV5-1 and TRBJ1-4; the D is unclear. V lost 5 bases to trimming and J lost 6 bases, with 14 bases between them. The CDR3 runs to 14 residues. In germline, CDR1 is SGHRS, CDR2 YFSETQ. CDR3 region: CASRFLGSDEKLFF. The CDR3 DNA reads as TGCGCCAGCAGGTTTTTGGGGTCGGATGAAAAACTGTTTTTT. The full variable domain, completed using reference TRBV5-1 and TRBJ1-4, is KAGVTQTPRYLIKTRGQQVTLSCSPISGHRSVSWYQQTPGQGLQFLFEYFSETQRNKGNFPGRFSGRQFSNSRSEMNVSTLELGDSALYLCASRFLGSDEKLFFGSGTQLSVL.

The V gene is TRBV18, the J gene TRBJ1-5; no clear D. Germline V CDR1 and CDR2: KGHSH, LQKENI. V lost 3 bases to trimming and J lost 0 bases, with 9 bases between them. The CDR3 is made up of 15 amino acids. This CDR3 is CASSPDSNSNQPQHF. CDR3 sequence (DNA): TGTGCCAGCTCACCGGACTCGAATAGCAATCAGCCCCAGCATTTT.

This clone was recorded once. This sequence joins TRBV6-5 and TRBJ2-3, with D maybe TRBD2 (6 bases). The CDR3 extends over 14 amino acids. V was pared by 6 bases and J by 6 bases, with 16 bases between. In germline, CDR1 is MNHEY, CDR2 SVGAGI. The CDR3 sequence: CASRWDSLGDTQYF. The CDR3 DNA reads TGTGCCAGCAGGTGGGACTCCTTGGGGGATACGCAGTATTTT.

This clone has more than one count but fewer than ten. V and J are TRBV2 and TRBJ1-5; maybe TRBD1 (5 bases). The V gene's germline CDR1 is SNHLY and CDR2 FYNNEI. The CDR3 sequence is 15 residues long. The V end lost 5 bases, the J end lost 3 bases, and 14 bases lay between the germline ends. CDR3 in amino acids: CASSSGLGDNQPQHF. The CDR3 nucleotides are TGTGCCAGCAGTAGCGGACTGGGGGACAATCAGCCCCAGCATTTT.

The chain is built from TRBV5-5 and TRBJ2-7; perhaps D is TRBD1 or TRBD2 (5 bases each). CDR3 length equals 15 residues. Trimming left V 0 bases short and J 6 bases short, with 16 bases between. Looked up from germline, CDR1 is SGHKS and CDR2 is YYEKEE (reference sequence). CDR3 bases: TGTGCCAGCAGCTTGGACGGGACCAAGGACCGCGAGCAGTACTTC. Encoded protein: CASSLDGTKDREQYF.

The V call is TRBV6-1, the J call TRBJ1-2; 10 positions agree with TRBD1. Trimming took 2 bases from V and 6 from J; bases not matched to a gene: 9. The CDR3 has 16 amino acids. Germline V gene data show CDR1 as MNHNS and CDR2 as SASEGT. The CDR3: CASSEQPDRGRDGYTF. The CDR3 nucleotides are TGTGCCAGCAGTGAACAACCCGACAGGGGGCGAGATGGCTACACCTTC.

This clone was seen once. The rearrangement joins TRBV12-5 to TRBJ2-2, with 12 bases fitting TRBD1. Losses at the gene ends were 8 bases for V and 6 bases for J; bases not matched to a gene: 13. This CDR3 is 17 amino acids long. Germline V gene lookup returns CDR1 LGHNT and CDR2 FRNRAP. CDR3 in DNA: TGTGCTAGTAGACCGGGACAGGGGGCGAAGACTCCCGGGGAGCTGTTTTTT. As protein: CASRPGQGAKTPGELFF.